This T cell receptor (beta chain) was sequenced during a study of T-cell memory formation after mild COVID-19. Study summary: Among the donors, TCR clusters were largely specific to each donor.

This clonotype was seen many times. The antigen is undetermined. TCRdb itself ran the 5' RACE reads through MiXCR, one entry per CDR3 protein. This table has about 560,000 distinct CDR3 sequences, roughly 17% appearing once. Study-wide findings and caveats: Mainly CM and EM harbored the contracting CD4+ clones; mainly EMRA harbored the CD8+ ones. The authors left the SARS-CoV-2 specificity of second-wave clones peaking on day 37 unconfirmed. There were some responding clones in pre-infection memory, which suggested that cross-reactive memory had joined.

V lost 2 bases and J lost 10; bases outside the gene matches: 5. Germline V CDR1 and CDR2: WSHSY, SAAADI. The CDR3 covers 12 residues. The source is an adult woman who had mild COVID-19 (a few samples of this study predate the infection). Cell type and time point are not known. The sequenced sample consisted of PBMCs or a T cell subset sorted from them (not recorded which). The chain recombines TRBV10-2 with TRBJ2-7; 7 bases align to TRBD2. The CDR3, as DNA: TGCGCCAGCAGTGAGAAAGGGAGGGGTCAGTACTTC. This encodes CASSEKGRGQYF.